This TCR beta chain was sequenced for a study of cytomegalovirus exposure and HLA in healthy donors. Findings and limits, study-wide: An analysis done earlier found most TCR beta V segments productive about 87% or about 30% of the time. As a later analysis revealed, most CMV-associated TCR beta chains appeared HLA-restricted.

The CDR3 is 13 residues long. The trim removed 4 bases at V and 8 bases at J, leaving 4 bases unmatched. The germline V gene encodes CDR1 LNHDA and CDR2 SQIVND (reference sequence). Among the donors, all were healthy bone marrow donors. This clone was seen once. What it recognizes is unknown. The study ran its PCR with 60 Vbeta and 13 Jbeta primers. Generated by immunoSEQ multiplex PCR, the TCRdb table keeps only in-frame clones and is missing some. Here the sample spans under 200,000 clones, about four fifths being singletons. This sequence joins TRBV19 and TRBJ2-1; 8 positions agree with TRBD1. The sequence was collected from a woman between 50 and 59 years old in good health and CMV-seronegative. Material for sequencing was PBMCs. CDR3 residues: CASSKQGGHEQFF. The CDR3 region has the DNA TGTGCCAGTAGTAAACAGGGGGGCCATGAGCAGTTCTTC.